Presented here are 29 T cell receptor beta chains from one specimen sequenced in a study of breast tumors, draining lymph nodes, adjacent tissues (dated by TCRdb to about 2016). The library was prepared using multiplex PCR. The sequencer listed for this sample is Illumina HiSeq 2000. TCRdb took the public reads, trimmed them with fastp at Q25, ran MiXCR for clone calling and kept in-frame beta chains. Under each unique CDR3 protein, matching rows form one entry showing the most common genes and DNA. For this sample the table gives roughly 80,000 distinct CDR3 sequences, of which roughly 19% were detected only once. Of the sample, over 2% is held by the ten largest clones. Lymph node samples came from the axillary draining lymph nodes of breast cancer patients. The specimen sequenced was axillary lymph node tissue. The receptors here all came from a female donor with breast cancer. Some clones in this sample may be carry-over from other donors' samples.

This clonotype showed up many times. The chain is built from TRBV5-4 and TRBJ1-2; D is unclear. Germline loops: CDR1 SGHNT, CDR2 YYREEE (reference sequence). The CDR3 consists of 14 residues. The V end was cut by 4 bases, the J end by 7 bases, with 17 bases between. CDR3 amino acids: CASSQDSRGLGYTF. The CDR3 DNA follows: TGTGCCAGCAGCCAGGACTCACGAGGCCTTGGCTACACCTTC.

This clonotype was counted many times. V gene TRBV7-3 combines with J gene TRBJ2-1; 10 bases map to TRBD2. This CDR3 spans 15 amino acids. Losses at the gene ends were 4 bases for V and 7 bases for J; bases not matched to a gene: 7. Germline V gene sequence: CDR1 SGHTA, CDR2 FQGTGA. The CDR3 is CASSSGPSGRNEQFF. Written as DNA, the CDR3 is TGTGCCAGCAGCTCTGGTCCTAGCGGGAGAAATGAGCAGTTCTTC. The complete variable domain, with remaining parts taken from reference TRBV7-3 and TRBJ2-1, reads GAGVSQTPSNKVTEKGKYVELRCDPISGHTALYWYRQSLGQGPEFLIYFQGTGAADDSGLPNDRFFAVRPEGSVSTLKIQRTERGDSAVYLCASSSGPSGRNEQFFGPGTRLTVL.

This chain joins TRBV7-2 and TRBJ1-1; D might be TRBD1 (5 bases). The CDR3 totals 15 residues. V lost 1 base and J 1 base, leaving 10 bases between the germline ends. Germline CDR1 is SGHTA and CDR2 is FQGNSA. For the CDR3, the DNA is TGTGCCAGCAGCTTAGTTTGGGGCGGGAACACTGAAGCTTTCTTT. Protein: CASSLVWGGNTEAFF.

The V gene is TRBV27, the J gene TRBJ2-7; either TRBD1 or TRBD2 may fit D (5 bases each). The germline gives CDR1 MNHEY, CDR2 SMNVEV (reference sequence). There are 14 residues in the CDR3. V was pared by 0 bases and J by 2 bases, with 8 bases between. CDR3 region: CASSLSWGPYEQYF. The CDR3 region has the DNA TGTGCCAGCAGTTTATCCTGGGGACCCTACGAGCAGTACTTC.

With regard to this clonotype: At one boundary the junction diverges from the germline segment, which might be a read error. V gene TRBV28 combines with J gene TRBJ2-3; 8 nucleotides align to TRBD1. Germline V CDR1 and CDR2: MDHEN, SYDVKM. There are 11 residues in the CDR3. The CDR3 nucleotides read TGTGCCAGCAGTTACCGGGACAGGAGTATTTTT. This gives the protein CASSYRDRSIF. Together with reference TRBV28 and TRBJ2-3, the CDR3 gives the full variable domain: DVKVTQSSRYLVKRTGEKVFLECVQDMDHENMFWYRQDPGLGLRLIYFSYDVKMKEKGDIPEGYSVSREKKERFSLILESASTNQTSMYLCASSYRDRSIFGPGTRLTVL.

In the case of this clonotype: Just one base apart from a much larger clone, this may be a read error. The CDR3 carries no conserved terminal phenylalanine or tryptophan, so it likely arises from a read error. The CDR3 DNA sequence: TGTGCCAGCAGCCAAGGGACGGTAGGAAACACCATATATTTA. It yields the protein CASSQGTVGNTIYL. This rearrangement joins TRBV3-1 to TRBJ1-3, with D hard to call. The V gene lost 1 base and the J gene lost 4 bases, with 8 bases spanning the gap. The CDR3 totals 14 residues. Germline CDR1 reads LGHDT; CDR2 reads YNNKEL (reference sequence).

The table lists this clonotype with many counts. The gene calls are TRBV12-3 or TRBV12-4 and TRBJ2-1; D call uncertain. Trimming stripped 2 bases from V and 5 bases from J, with 7 bases between. The CDR3 is 13 amino acids. The CDR3 reads CASSLRRNNEQFF. The CDR3 DNA reads as TGTGCCAGCAGTTTAAGGCGGAACAATGAGCAGTTCTTC.

Details on this clonotype: This may be a read error: a much more frequent sequence differs by one nucleotide. The gene calls are TRBV20-1 and TRBJ2-2, with D possibly TRBD1 on 5 matching bases. Germline lookup yields CDR1 DFQATT and CDR2 SNEGSKA (reference sequence). V dropped 5 bases and J dropped 10 bases, with 14 bases sitting between them. The CDR3 runs to 12 residues. The CDR3 spells CSAEEQVEELFF. DNA for the CDR3: TGCAGTGCTGAAGAACAGGTTGAGGAGCTGTTTTTT.

In this sample, this clonotype turned up many times. The chain uses TRBV7-2 and TRBJ2-1; a possible D gene is TRBD2 (5 bases). Germline values: CDR1 SGHTA, CDR2 FQGNSA. V lost 5 bases to trimming and J lost 0 bases, with 11 bases between them. The CDR3 sequence is 15 residues long. CDR3 bases: TGTGCCAGCAGCAGTGGACTGCACTCCTACAATGAGCAGTTCTTC. It codes for CASSSGLHSYNEQFF. The complete variable domain, with remaining parts taken from reference TRBV7-2 and TRBJ2-1, reads GAGVSQSPSNKVTEKGKDVELRCDPISGHTALYWYRQSLGQGLEFLIYFQGNSAPDKSGLPSDRFSAERTGGSVSTLTIQRTQQEDSAVYLCASSSGLHSYNEQFFGPGTRLTVL.

With regard to this clonotype: Given a much more abundant clone one base away, this may be a read error. Without the conserved terminal phenylalanine or tryptophan, this CDR3 likely stems from a read error. The chain joins TRBV11-3 to TRBJ2-7, with 8 bases identical to TRBD2. Per germline, CDR1 SGHNT and CDR2 YENEEA. J was trimmed by 3 bases and V by 5 bases; bases with no gene match: 15. The CDR3 runs 17 residues. The CDR3 coding sequence is TGTGCCAGCAGCCTTCCTAGTAGCGGGACTAAAAGCTACGAGCAGTACTCC. This translates into CASSLPSSGTKSYEQYS.

This clonotype occurred many times. The rearrangement joins TRBV20-1 to TRBJ2-5; D remains unclear. Germline CDR1 and CDR2: DFQATT and SNEGSKA (reference sequence). This CDR3 contains 9 residues. V was cut by 3 bases and J by 14 bases, with 10 bases left in between. CDR3 loop: CSASYWAYF. The CDR3 DNA is TGCAGTGCTAGTTATTGGGCCTACTTC.

Ten or more counts support this clonotype. The chain joins TRBV10-2 to TRBJ1-5, with 7 bases fitting TRBD1. There are 13 residues in the CDR3. V shed 3 bases and J 5 bases; nucleotides not matched to a gene: 1. Germline V lookup: CDR1 WSHSY, CDR2 SAAADI. As DNA, the CDR3 is TGCGCCAGCAGTGAAAGGGGGCATCAGCCCCAGCATTTT. It translates to CASSERGHQPQHF.

Many counts were recorded for this clonotype. V and J are TRBV7-2 and TRBJ2-2; D uncertain. V lost 5 bases and J 7 bases, leaving 11 bases between the germline ends. This CDR3 comprises 13 residues. Germline values: CDR1 SGHTA, CDR2 FQGNSA. DNA for the CDR3: TGTGCCAGCAGCCTACCCCCGGTCGGGGAGCTGTTTTTT. It is translated as CASSLPPVGELFF.

Remarks on this clonotype: A single base separates this from a much larger clone, so it may be a read error. The V and J genes are TRBV5-4 and TRBJ2-1, with TRBD2 identical over 7 bases. Germline CDR1 and CDR2: SGHNT and YYREEE (reference sequence). The CDR3 spans 15 residues. Trimming at V came to 4 bases and at J to 10 bases, leaving 14 bases not matched to a gene. DNA of the CDR3: TGTGCCAGCAGCCCCCGGGGGGACTATCTGGGGGAGCAGTTCTTC. Residues: CASSPRGDYLGEQFF. The variable domain in full, with the rest retrieved from reference TRBV5-4 and TRBJ2-1, is ETGVTQSPTHLIKTRGQQVTLRCSSQSGHNTVSWYQQALGQGPQFIFQYYREEENGRGNFPPRFSGLQFPNYSSELNVNALELDDSALYLCASSPRGDYLGEQFFGPGTRLTVL.

The sample holds many counts of this clonotype. This chain links TRBV7-2 with TRBJ2-6; tentatively, D is TRBD1 (6 bases). From germline, CDR1 is SGHTA and CDR2 FQGNSA. The CDR3 extends over 13 amino acids. V gave up 2 bases and J gave up 8 bases, with 7 bases separating them. The CDR3 reads CASSLRGTNVLTF. CDR3 DNA: TGTGCCAGCAGCTTAAGGGGGACCAACGTCCTGACTTTC.

Ten or more counts support this clonotype. J is TRBJ2-7 and V is TRBV4-1; the D is unclear. Trimming removed 5 bases at V and 3 bases at J, with 14 bases between. This CDR3 contains 14 residues. CDR1 is MGHRA, CDR2 YSYEKL, per germline. In nucleotides, the CDR3 is TGCGCCAGCAGCACCCAGGCCCGGAGCTACGAGCAGTACTTC. This encodes CASSTQARSYEQYF.

This clonotype was counted a few times. The chain couples TRBV19 to TRBJ2-3; TRBD1 matches at 9 bases. After removal of 4 bases from V and 0 bases from J, the junction contained 8 bases not matched to a gene. The CDR3 runs to 17 residues. Germline V lookup: CDR1 LNHDA, CDR2 SQIVND (reference sequence). The CDR3 DNA sequence: TGTGCCAGTAGTAGATCGACGGGACAGGGTAGCACAGATACGCAGTATTTT. It encodes CASSRSTGQGSTDTQYF.

This rearrangement joins TRBV19 to TRBJ2-6; tentative D call: TRBD1 (5 bases). Trimming stripped 5 bases from V and 0 bases from J, with 14 bases between. The length of the CDR3 is 17 residues. CDR1 is LNHDA and CDR2 is SQIVND in the germline V gene (reference sequence). The chain's CDR3 is CASSGVGRGSGANVLTF. Here the CDR3 DNA reads TGTGCCAGTAGTGGAGTAGGAAGGGGCTCTGGGGCCAACGTCCTGACTTTC.

Ten or more counts support this clonotype. The chain recombines TRBV12-5 with TRBJ2-7; 11 bases agree with TRBD1. Trimming cost V 3 bases and J 6 bases; bases outside gene matches: 7. The CDR3 length is 15 residues. CDR1 and CDR2 (germline): LGHNT, FRNRAP. CDR3 sequence: CASGFPGQGASEQYF. CDR3 DNA: TGTGCTAGTGGTTTTCCAGGACAGGGGGCGAGCGAGCAGTACTTC.

The gene calls are TRBV2 and TRBJ2-5, with 9 positions matching TRBD1. V lost 7 bases and J lost 5; bases outside the gene matches: 5. CDR1 SNHLY and CDR2 FYNNEI come from the germline V gene. This CDR3 is built from 13 residues. The CDR3 DNA is TGTGCCAGCATCAGGGACAGGGACGAGACCCAGTACTTC. Its protein product is CASIRDRDETQYF.

Here the CDR3 reads CASQSPGGRDYGYTF. DNA of the CDR3: TGTGCCAGCCAAAGCCCAGGGGGCAGGGACTATGGCTACACCTTC. The chain has TRBV28 and TRBJ1-2; TRBD1 agrees at 8 bases. V was clipped by 8 bases and J by 3 bases; unmatched bases: 11. Germline V gives CDR1 MDHEN, CDR2 SYDVKM. This CDR3 region has 15 residues.

This clonotype was counted many times. The chain joins TRBV11-2 to TRBJ2-7; D ambiguous. V was clipped by 5 bases and J by 3 bases, with 17 bases between them. CDR1 and CDR2 from the germline V gene are SGHAT and FQNNGV. The CDR3 runs to 15 residues. The CDR3 spells CASSQNTAHLYEQYF. In DNA form, the CDR3 reads TGTGCCAGCAGCCAAAATACGGCCCACCTCTACGAGCAGTACTTC.

This clonotype was seen many times. The chain couples TRBV20-1 to TRBJ2-3; 9 nucleotides line up with TRBD2. Unmatched junction bases numbered 10, after V lost 0 bases and J lost 6 bases. This CDR3 is 16 amino acids long. Germline CDR1 is DFQATT and CDR2 is SNEGSKA (reference sequence). Here the CDR3 DNA reads TGCAGTGCTAGAGACCCCCAGGCGGGAGGGTGGGATACGCAGTATTTT. This codes for CSARDPQAGGWDTQYF.

The chain couples TRBV12-3 or TRBV12-4 to TRBJ2-3; 8 bases match TRBD2. The CDR3 runs to 18 residues. With 6 bases clipped from V and 4 bases from J, the junction kept 18 bases outside the gene matches. In DNA, the CDR3 is TGTGCCAGCAGCCTACCCTCCTACAGCGGGAGAAACCCAGATACGCAGTATTTT. Amino acid sequence: CASSLPSYSGRNPDTQYF.

At least ten counts were recorded for this clonotype. The CDR3 bases are TGTGCCAGCAGTCCGGGGACCAACAATGAGCAGTTCTTC. Protein: CASSPGTNNEQFF. The J gene is TRBJ2-1, the V gene TRBV28; tentatively, D is TRBD1 or TRBD2 (5 bases each). Trimming took 5 bases from V and 5 from J, leaving 10 bases between them. CDR1 is MDHEN, CDR2 SYDVKM, per germline. CDR3 length equals 13 residues.

This clonotype was recorded many times. The chain joins TRBV12-5 to TRBJ2-1, with D perhaps TRBD2 (6 bases). The CDR3 is made up of 11 amino acids. Germline V lookup: CDR1 LGHNT, CDR2 FRNRAP. The V end lost 6 bases, the J end lost 12 bases, and 12 bases lay between the germline ends. CDR3 sequence reads: CASGSSVGQFF. The DNA for the CDR3 is TGTGCTAGTGGATCTAGCGTGGGGCAGTTCTTC. Variable domain in full (rest from reference TRBV12-5 and TRBJ2-1): DARVTQTPRHKVTEMGQEVTMRCQPILGHNTVFWYRQTMMQGLELLAYFRNRAPLDDSGMPKDRFSAEMPDATLATLKIQPSEPRDSAVYFCASGSSVGQFFGPGTRLTVL.

There are many counts of this clonotype. The genes are TRBV2 and TRBJ1-4; 8 bases align to TRBD1. This CDR3 region has 14 residues. Germline CDR1 reads SNHLY; CDR2 reads FYNNEI. Losses at the gene ends were 6 bases for V and 7 bases for J; bases not matched to a gene: 7. DNA of the CDR3: TGTGCCAGCAGAGGACAGGGAGGGGGTGAAAAACTGTTTTTT. Translating it yields CASRGQGGGEKLFF. Full variable domain (missing parts from reference TRBV2 and TRBJ1-4): EPEVTQTPSHQVTQMGQEVILRCVPISNHLYFYWYRQILGQKVEFLVSFYNNEISEKSEIFDDQFSVERPDGSNFTLKIRSTKLEDSAMYFCASRGQGGGEKLFFGSGTQLSVL.

The sample holds many counts of this clonotype. The chain links TRBV5-4 to TRBJ2-2; tentatively, D is TRBD2 (6 bases). The CDR3 is 15 amino acids. Germline CDR1 and CDR2: SGHNT and YYREEE (reference sequence). Trimming stripped 1 base from V and 2 bases from J, with 9 bases between. The CDR3 loop reads CASSLLGLNTGELFF. Here the CDR3 DNA reads TGTGCCAGCAGCTTGTTGGGACTTAACACCGGGGAGCTGTTTTTT.

The chain joins TRBV3-1 to TRBJ2-1, with 12 bases fitting TRBD1. J was trimmed by 10 bases and V by 6 bases; bases with no gene match: 16. This CDR3 region has 17 residues. Germline assignment: CDR1 LGHDT and CDR2 YNNKEL (reference sequence). CDR3 sequence reads: CASSSFSGTGGSSEQFF. CDR3 sequence (DNA): TGTGCCAGCAGTTCTTTCTCCGGGACAGGGGGCTCGTCCGAGCAGTTCTTC.